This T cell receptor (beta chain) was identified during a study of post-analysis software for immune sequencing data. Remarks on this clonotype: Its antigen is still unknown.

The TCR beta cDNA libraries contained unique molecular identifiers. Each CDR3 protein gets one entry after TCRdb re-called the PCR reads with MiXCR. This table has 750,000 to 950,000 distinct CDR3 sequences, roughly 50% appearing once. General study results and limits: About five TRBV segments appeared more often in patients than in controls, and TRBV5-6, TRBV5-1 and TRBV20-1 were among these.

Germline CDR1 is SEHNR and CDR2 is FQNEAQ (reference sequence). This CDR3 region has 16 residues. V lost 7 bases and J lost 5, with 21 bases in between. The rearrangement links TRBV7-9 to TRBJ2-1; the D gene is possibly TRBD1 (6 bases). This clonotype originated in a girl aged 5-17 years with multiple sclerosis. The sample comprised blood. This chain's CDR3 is CASIPGSRGVDNEQFF. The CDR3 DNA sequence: TGTGCCAGCATCCCCGGCTCCAGGGGTGTGGACAATGAGCAGTTCTTC. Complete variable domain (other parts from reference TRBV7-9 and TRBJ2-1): DTGVSQNPRHKITKRGQNVTFRCDPISEHNRLYWYRQTLGQGPEFLTYFQNEAQLEKSRLLSDRFSAERPKGSFSTLEIQRTEQGDSAMYLCASIPGSRGVDNEQFFGPGTRLTVL.